This T cell receptor (beta chain) was retrieved from a study of blood T cell repertoires in COVID-19. Cohorts were based on clinical histories the participants reported. Recovered status in Cohort 3 required two negative PCRs, clearance, or symptom resolution. The method was immunoSEQ multiplex PCR; TCRdb's version includes in-frame clones alone and lacks a portion of them. This sample yields hundreds of thousands of clones, of which approximately 90% are seen a single time; approximately 1% belongs to the top ten. Per germline, CDR1 MDHEN and CDR2 SYDVKM. V shed 5 bases, J shed 3 bases, and the junction held 2 bases outside the gene matches. The CDR3 is made up of 14 amino acids.

This sequence originates from a man aged 18 to 29 who had recovered from COVID-19. The rearrangement uses TRBV28 and TRBJ2-2; 8 nucleotides line up with TRBD2. Sequenced input: PBMCs or T cells enriched from blood (not recorded which). The CDR3, as DNA: TGTGCCAGCAGTAAACTAGCGGACACCGGGGAGCTGTTTTTT. Its protein product is CASSKLADTGELFF.